The 26 T cell receptor beta chains below come from one sample, sequenced in a study of cytomegalovirus exposure and HLA in healthy donors. Generated by immunoSEQ multiplex PCR, the TCRdb table keeps only in-frame clones and is missing some. Of 120,000 to 150,000 clones in the sample, roughly nine tenths were seen once. The sequencing sample was made of PBMCs. The receptors originated from a woman aged 18-29 years in good health and CMV-seropositive.

The V call is TRBV2, the J call TRBJ1-3; D is ambiguous. CDR3 length: 13 amino acids. Looked up from germline, CDR1 is SNHLY and CDR2 is FYNNEI. Between the trimmed V and J ends, which lost 6 bases and 7 bases, there was a span of 13 bases. The CDR3 here is CASRVQHANTIYF. The CDR3 DNA follows: TGTGCCAGCAGGGTACAGCACGCGAACACCATATATTTT. Looking up the rest from reference TRBV2 and TRBJ1-3 gives the full variable domain: EPEVTQTPSHQVTQMGQEVILRCVPISNHLYFYWYRQILGQKVEFLVSFYNNEISEKSEIFDDQFSVERPDGSNFTLKIRSTKLEDSAMYFCASRVQHANTIYFGEGSWLTVV.

CDR3 DNA: TGCGCCAGCAGCCAAGCCCTCGGTTACGAGCAGTACTTC. This translates into CASSQALGYEQYF. V and J are TRBV4-1 and TRBJ2-7; D not resolved. Germline V gives CDR1 MGHRA, CDR2 YSYEKL. V lost 1 base to trimming and J lost 4 bases, with 8 bases between them. The CDR3 extends over 13 amino acids.

For the CDR3, the DNA is TGTGCCTGGAGTGTTGGAGCTACCCAGCATTTT. It encodes CAWSVGATQHF. V gene TRBV30 combines with J gene TRBJ1-5; D unclear. The CDR3 sequence is 11 residues long. Germline CDR1 is GTSNPN and CDR2 is SVGIG (reference sequence). V dropped 0 bases and J dropped 11 bases, with 8 bases sitting between them.

The J gene is TRBJ1-2, the V gene TRBV7-9; D is possibly TRBD1 (5 bases). Looked up from germline, CDR1 is SEHNR and CDR2 is FQNEAQ (reference sequence). The CDR3 covers 12 residues. Trimming left V 5 bases short and J 5 bases short, with 9 bases between. The DNA of the CDR3 is TGTGCCAGCAGCCCGACAGATTATGGCTACACCTTC. Translating it yields CASSPTDYGYTF. The full variable domain, with the rest looked up from reference TRBV7-9 and TRBJ1-2, is DTGVSQNPRHKITKRGQNVTFRCDPISEHNRLYWYRQTLGQGPEFLTYFQNEAQLEKSRLLSDRFSAERPKGSFSTLEIQRTEQGDSAMYLCASSPTDYGYTFGSGTRLTVV.

This chain joins TRBV9 and TRBJ2-3, with 7 bases aligning to TRBD2. Germline V gene data show CDR1 as SGDLS and CDR2 as YYNGEE. The CDR3 covers 17 residues. J was trimmed by 1 base and V by 0 bases; bases with no gene match: 8. The CDR3 region is CASSVGGGRGGTDTQYF. In DNA form, the CDR3 reads TGTGCCAGCAGCGTAGGAGGCGGGAGAGGGGGCACAGATACGCAGTATTTT. Together with reference TRBV9 and TRBJ2-3, the CDR3 gives the full variable domain: DSGVTQTPKHLITATGQRVTLRCSPRSGDLSVYWYQQSLDQGLQFLIQYYNGEERAKGNILERFSAQQFPDLHSELNLSSLELGDSALYFCASSVGGGRGGTDTQYFGPGTRLTVL.

This chain uses TRBV4-3 with TRBJ2-2; TRBD2 aligns across 11 bases. After removal of 5 bases from V and 7 bases from J, the junction contained 6 bases not matched to a gene. The CDR3 loop spans 15 amino acids. Looked up from germline, CDR1 is LGHNA and CDR2 is YSLEER. The CDR3 DNA is TGCGCCAGCAGCTCTGGACTAGCGGGTAACGGGGAGCTGTTTTTT. It translates to CASSSGLAGNGELFF.

This chain joins TRBV7-2 and TRBJ1-2; D unclear. Germline CDR1 reads SGHTA; CDR2 reads FQGNSA. V lost 3 bases, J lost 8 bases, and 10 bases lay in between. The CDR3 contains 12 residues. The CDR3 loop reads CASSLYEWGYTF. In nucleotides, the CDR3 is TGTGCCAGCAGCTTGTATGAGTGGGGCTACACCTTC.

CDR3 DNA sequence: TGTGCCAGCAGCTCTCCCACGGGGTCCTACGAGCAGTACTTC. Amino acids: CASSSPTGSYEQYF. The rearrangement links TRBV11-2 to TRBJ2-7; D possibly corresponds to TRBD2 (5 bases). Trimming took off 4 bases at V and 1 base at J, with 11 bases between the two ends. The CDR3 extends over 14 amino acids. Germline assignment: CDR1 SGHAT and CDR2 FQNNGV.

This clone was counted once. This sequence joins TRBV5-4 and TRBJ1-5; D is uncertain. V was pared by 7 bases and J by 1 base, with 15 bases between. This CDR3 region has 15 residues. Germline CDR1 SGHNT, CDR2 YYREEE (reference sequence). The CDR3 spells CASAWSPESNQPQHF. CDR3 DNA: TGTGCCAGCGCATGGAGTCCCGAAAGCAATCAGCCCCAGCATTTT.

This chain connects TRBV6-1 to TRBJ1-2; D perhaps matches TRBD1 (5 bases). V was cut by 6 bases and J by 4 bases, with 15 bases left in between. CDR1 and CDR2 from the germline V gene are MNHNS and SASEGT. The CDR3 consists of 14 residues. This chain's CDR3 is CASRKDTSSYGYTF. The CDR3 DNA reads TGTGCCAGCAGGAAGGACACCTCCTCCTATGGCTACACCTTC.

The chain recombines TRBV5-1 with TRBJ2-3, with D perhaps TRBD1 (5 bases). Germline lookup yields CDR1 SGHRS and CDR2 YFSETQ. This CDR3 is built from 19 residues. V was trimmed by 6 bases and J by 3 bases, leaving 29 bases between them. This CDR3 is CASTGPPRTGQRSTDTQYF. The CDR3 DNA reads as TGCGCCAGCACAGGTCCCCCCCGAACAGGACAACGTAGTACAGATACGCAGTATTTT.

V is TRBV5-1 and J is TRBJ2-1, with D unresolved. Germline loops: CDR1 SGHRS, CDR2 YFSETQ. The CDR3 is made up of 15 amino acids. Deletions cut 4 bases from V and 5 bases from J, with 16 bases between. CDR3 DNA sequence: TGCGCCAGCAGCACATCCGGTGGAGCCCACAATGAGCAGTTCTTC. Protein product: CASSTSGGAHNEQFF.

The chain recombines TRBV27 with TRBJ2-5; 11 nucleotides match TRBD2. V dropped 11 bases and J dropped 5; count of bases not matched to a gene: 13. Germline values: CDR1 MNHEY, CDR2 SMNVEV (reference sequence). This CDR3 contains 15 residues. This chain's CDR3 is CAGLATSGIRETQYF. In DNA form, the CDR3 reads TGTGCCGGCCTTGCGACTAGCGGGATTCGGGAGACCCAGTACTTC.

V gene TRBV6-6 combines with J gene TRBJ1-5, with TRBD1 matching 8 bases. Trimming at V came to 3 bases and at J to 2 bases, leaving 6 bases not matched to a gene. The CDR3 runs 16 residues. Germline values: CDR1 MNHNY, CDR2 SVGAGI (reference sequence). CDR3 amino acids: CASSYSAGGGNQPQHF. DNA for the CDR3: TGTGCCAGCAGTTATTCGGCAGGGGGCGGCAATCAGCCCCAGCATTTT.

This chain joins TRBV6-1 and TRBJ1-3, with a tentative D call TRBD1 (5 bases). Germline CDR1 is MNHNS and CDR2 is SASEGT. Deletions cut 2 bases from V and 4 bases from J, with 15 bases between. The CDR3 runs 16 residues. The CDR3 DNA is TGTGCCAGCAGTGAATTCGGGGGACTGGCCGGAAACACCATATATTTT. Translating gives CASSEFGGLAGNTIYF.

This clone was observed a few times. The chain employs TRBV6-4 and TRBJ2-6; maybe TRBD2 (5 bases). V lost 8 bases and J 0 bases, leaving 17 bases between the germline ends. The CDR3 has 17 amino acids. Germline lookup yields CDR1 MRHNA and CDR2 SNTAGT. The chain's CDR3 is CASGSTYSSSGANVLTF. CDR3 in DNA: TGTGCCAGCGGGAGCACTTACTCCAGCTCTGGGGCCAACGTCCTGACTTTC.

The rearrangement links TRBV18 to TRBJ1-3, with 10 bases that match TRBD1. The germline gives CDR1 KGHSH, CDR2 LQKENI. Trimming took 6 bases from V and 5 from J; bases not matched to a gene: 10. The CDR3 loop spans 16 amino acids. The CDR3 DNA reads as TGTGCCAGCTCCCTTAGGGACAGGGGTCTGAGAAACACCATATATTTT. Amino acid sequence: CASSLRDRGLRNTIYF.

This clone was found once. This rearrangement joins TRBV6-6 to TRBJ2-7; no reliable D call. Trimming shortened V by 5 bases and J by 1 base, and 3 bases separated the two germline ends. CDR3 length equals 11 residues. The V gene's germline CDR1 is MNHNY and CDR2 SVGAGI (reference sequence). The CDR3 bases are TGTGCCAGCAGTACATCCTACGAGCAGTACTTC. The encoded protein is CASSTSYEQYF.

The gene calls are TRBV28 and TRBJ2-7; a possible D gene is TRBD2 (5 bases). Germline-derived CDR1 and CDR2 are MDHEN and SYDVKM. CDR3 size: 11 residues. With 10 bases removed from V and 7 bases from J, the gap between germline ends came to 14 bases. The CDR3 nucleotides are TGTGCCACCGACTATAACTGGGAGCAGTACTTC. Translated: CATDYNWEQYF. The full variable domain, with the rest looked up from reference TRBV28 and TRBJ2-7, is DVKVTQSSRYLVKRTGEKVFLECVQDMDHENMFWYRQDPGLGLRLIYFSYDVKMKEKGDIPEGYSVSREKKERFSLILESASTNQTSMYLCATDYNWEQYFGPGTRLTVT.

This chain connects TRBV19 to TRBJ1-5, with D unresolved. The ends were cut back, 7 bases at V and 2 bases at J, with 15 bases in the middle. Germline-derived CDR1 and CDR2 are LNHDA and SQIVND (reference sequence). CDR3 size: 15 residues. As DNA, the CDR3 is TGTGCCAGTAATTTTTTGGGCCTTGGCAATCAGCCCCAGCATTTT. It specifies CASNFLGLGNQPQHF.

The gene calls are TRBV4-3 and TRBJ2-7, with TRBD1 identical over 8 bases. Germline lookup yields CDR1 LGHNA and CDR2 YSLEER. J was trimmed by 1 base and V by 2 bases; bases with no gene match: 4. This CDR3 region has 15 residues. The DNA for the CDR3 is TGCGCCAGCAGCCAACGGACAGGGCCTTCCTACGAGCAGTACTTC. It translates to CASSQRTGPSYEQYF.

The J gene is TRBJ1-4, the V gene TRBV19; D call uncertain. The germline V and J ends were trimmed by 10 bases and 6 bases, with 9 bases remaining between them. The CDR3 length is 11 residues. Germline V gene sequence: CDR1 LNHDA, CDR2 SQIVND (reference sequence). This chain's CDR3 is CATDGDEKLFF. For the CDR3, the DNA is TGTGCCACGGACGGGGATGAAAAACTGTTTTTT.

V and J are TRBV13 and TRBJ2-2, with a possible D match to TRBD2 (6 bases). Trimming removed 1 base from V and 5 bases from J, with 14 bases in between. Germline CDR1 and CDR2: PRHDT and FYEKMQ (reference sequence). The CDR3 has 16 residues. CDR3 nucleotide sequence: TGTGCCAGCAGCTTAGCGGGAGTTTCTAGGACCGGGGAGCTGTTTTTT. This codes for CASSLAGVSRTGELFF.

This clone occurred once. This rearrangement joins TRBV6-1 to TRBJ1-2, with no clear D. The CDR3 has 15 residues. Between the trimmed V and J ends, which lost 2 bases and 4 bases, there was a span of 14 bases. Germline V gives CDR1 MNHNS, CDR2 SASEGT. CDR3 residues: CASSEFTGTSYGYTF. The CDR3 DNA sequence: TGTGCCAGCAGTGAATTTACGGGTACTTCCTATGGCTACACCTTC.

V usage is TRBV9 and J usage is TRBJ2-3, with TRBD2 matching over 8 bases. The CDR3 is 17 residues long. J gave up 5 bases and V 0 bases, and 11 bases lay outside the gene matches. Germline-derived CDR1 and CDR2 are SGDLS and YYNGEE. CDR3 protein: CASSVGSVAGGQDTQYF. CDR3 DNA sequence: TGTGCCAGCAGCGTAGGATCCGTGGCGGGAGGCCAAGATACGCAGTATTTT.

The rearrangement uses TRBV28 and TRBJ2-2; D is undetermined. This CDR3 has 14 amino acids. V gave up 3 bases and J gave up 0 bases, with 5 bases separating them. CDR1 and CDR2 (germline): MDHEN, SYDVKM. Written as DNA, the CDR3 is TGTGCCAGCAGTTTGGCGGCGAACACCGGGGAGCTGTTTTTT. It translates to CASSLAANTGELFF.